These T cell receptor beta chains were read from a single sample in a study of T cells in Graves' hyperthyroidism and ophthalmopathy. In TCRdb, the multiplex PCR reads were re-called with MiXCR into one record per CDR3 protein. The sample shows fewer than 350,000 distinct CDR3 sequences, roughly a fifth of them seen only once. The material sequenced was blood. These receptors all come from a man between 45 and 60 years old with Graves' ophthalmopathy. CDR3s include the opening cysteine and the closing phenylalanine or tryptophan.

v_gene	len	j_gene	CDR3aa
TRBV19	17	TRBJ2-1	CASSILSVDREYNEQFF
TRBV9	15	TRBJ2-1	CASSVGTGPHNEQFF
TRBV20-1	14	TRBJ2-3	CSAPLLPGPYTQYF
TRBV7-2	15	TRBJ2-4	CASSLVDSFLDIQYF
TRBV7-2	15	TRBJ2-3	CASSRSGLSTDTQYF
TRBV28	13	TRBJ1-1	CASSLQPVTEAFF
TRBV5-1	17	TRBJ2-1	CASSSNQLAGVGNEQFF
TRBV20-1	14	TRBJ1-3	CSALRQASGNTIYF
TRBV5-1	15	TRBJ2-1	CASSPSGRPFNEQFF
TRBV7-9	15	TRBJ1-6	CASSPDRVRNSPLHF
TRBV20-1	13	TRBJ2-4	CSAAQGRQNIQYF
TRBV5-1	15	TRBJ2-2	CASSPDRGDTGELFF
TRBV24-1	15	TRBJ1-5	CATSESTGSNQPQHF
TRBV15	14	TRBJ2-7	CATSRDRTGGEQYF
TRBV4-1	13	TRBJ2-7	CASSSGTIYEQYF
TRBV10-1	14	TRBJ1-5	CASRTGRDNQPQHF
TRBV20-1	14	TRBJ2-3	CSASDRRGTDTQYF
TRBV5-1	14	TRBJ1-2	CASSRDQGYYGYTF
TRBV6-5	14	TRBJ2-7	CASSYGDRVGEQYF
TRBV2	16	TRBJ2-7	CASSEVFRREFYEQYF
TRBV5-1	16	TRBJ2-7	CASSSGAGTGTYEQYF
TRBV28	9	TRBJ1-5	CASGQPQHF
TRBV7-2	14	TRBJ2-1	CASSSKRSYNEQFF